This T cell receptor (beta chain) was captured in a study of shared clonotypes between healthy human individuals. Study information: A donor's plate count was three for CD4 naive and three for CD4 memory; CD8 naive had two and CD8 memory one.

CD4+ cell separation produced CD45RA+ naive and CD45RA-negative memory subsets. Turning to this clone: Other DNA variants within this sample encode the same CDR3.

The length of the CDR3 is 15 residues. Trimming pared 0 bases from V and 2 bases from J, leaving 7 bases between. Looked up from germline, CDR1 is SGHTA and CDR2 is FQGTGA. Repertoires were generated with immunoSEQ multiplex PCR, while TCRdb's copy carries only in-frame clones and drops some. The table has about 2.4 million clones, 90% to 95% seen once. The sequenced sample was naive CD4+ T cells from PBMCs. Subset: CD45RA+ positively selected. The chain combines TRBV7-3 with TRBJ2-2, with a weak D call TRBD1 (6 bases). This receptor was taken from a man aged 18 to 30 in good health. Some clones in this sample may be carry-over from other donors' samples. CDR3 sequence (DNA): TGTGCCAGCAGCTTAACGGGACAAAACACCGGGGAGCTGTTTTTT. Its protein product is CASSLTGQNTGELFF.